The text below deals with one T cell receptor delta chain. The protein TCRdb lists belongs to a much larger clone and differs from this DNA's translation at residue 13, which points to a read error; the protein shown is made from the DNA. TCRdb applied CATT to the PCR reads for clone calling. This sample has roughly 4,300 delta-chain clones, with under 30% found just once. The record originates from a study of human gamma delta and Vdelta1 T cells. Germline trimming cut 2 bases from V and 0 bases from J; bases unmatched to any gene: 20. The CDR3 consists of 21 residues. Germline V gives CDR1 TSWWSYY, CDR2 QGS.

The sequenced material came from naive CD27+ Vdelta1 gamma-delta T cells from blood. This receptor was obtained from a human donor in good health. This chain uses TRDV1 with TRDJ1; 8 bases fit TRDD3. The CDR3 is CALGESSLRTWGMWDTDKLIF. Written as DNA, the CDR3 is TGTGCTCTTGGGGAATCCTCCCTCCGGACGTGGGGGATGTGGGACACCGATAAACTCATCTTT.